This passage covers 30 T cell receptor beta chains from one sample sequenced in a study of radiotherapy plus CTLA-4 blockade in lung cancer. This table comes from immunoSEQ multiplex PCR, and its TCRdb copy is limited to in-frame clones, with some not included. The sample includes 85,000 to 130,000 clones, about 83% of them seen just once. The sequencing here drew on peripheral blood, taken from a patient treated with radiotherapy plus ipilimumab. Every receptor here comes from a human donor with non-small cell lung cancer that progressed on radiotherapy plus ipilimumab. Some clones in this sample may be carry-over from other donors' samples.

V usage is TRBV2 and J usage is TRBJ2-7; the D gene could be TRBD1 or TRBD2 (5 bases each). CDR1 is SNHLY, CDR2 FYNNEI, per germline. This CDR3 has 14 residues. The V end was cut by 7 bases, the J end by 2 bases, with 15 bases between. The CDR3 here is CASNRDGPTYEQYF. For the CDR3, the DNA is TGTGCCAGCAACCGGGACGGACCGACCTACGAGCAGTACTTC. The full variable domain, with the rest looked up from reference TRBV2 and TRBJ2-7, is EPEVTQTPSHQVTQMGQEVILRCVPISNHLYFYWYRQILGQKVEFLVSFYNNEISEKSEIFDDQFSVERPDGSNFTLKIRSTKLEDSAMYFCASNRDGPTYEQYFGPGTRLTVT.

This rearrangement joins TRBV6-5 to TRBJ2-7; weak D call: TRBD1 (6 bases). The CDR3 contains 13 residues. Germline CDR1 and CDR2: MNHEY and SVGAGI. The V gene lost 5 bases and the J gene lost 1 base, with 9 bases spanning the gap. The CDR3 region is CASSRQASYEQYF. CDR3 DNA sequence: TGTGCCAGCAGTAGACAGGCGTCCTACGAGCAGTACTTC.

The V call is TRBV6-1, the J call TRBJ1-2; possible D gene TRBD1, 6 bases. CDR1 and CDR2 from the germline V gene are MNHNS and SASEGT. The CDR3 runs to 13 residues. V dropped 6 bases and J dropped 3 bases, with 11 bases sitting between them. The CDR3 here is CASRATGYYGYTF. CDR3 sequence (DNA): TGTGCCAGCAGGGCCACAGGGTACTATGGCTACACCTTC.

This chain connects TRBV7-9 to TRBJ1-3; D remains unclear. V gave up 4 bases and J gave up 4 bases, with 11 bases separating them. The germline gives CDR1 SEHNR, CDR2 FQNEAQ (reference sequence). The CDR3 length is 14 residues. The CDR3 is CASSSRFLGNTIYF. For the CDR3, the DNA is TGTGCCAGCAGCTCCCGCTTTTTGGGAAACACCATATATTTT.

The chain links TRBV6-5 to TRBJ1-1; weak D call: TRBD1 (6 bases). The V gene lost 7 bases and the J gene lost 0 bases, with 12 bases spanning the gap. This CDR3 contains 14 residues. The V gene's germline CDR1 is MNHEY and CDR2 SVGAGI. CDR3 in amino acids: CASTKQGMNTEAFF. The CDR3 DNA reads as TGTGCCAGCACCAAACAGGGCATGAACACTGAAGCTTTCTTT.

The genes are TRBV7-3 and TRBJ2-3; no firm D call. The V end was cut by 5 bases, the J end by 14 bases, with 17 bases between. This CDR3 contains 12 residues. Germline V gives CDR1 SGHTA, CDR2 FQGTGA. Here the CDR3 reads CASSRVPSLLYF. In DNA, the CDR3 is TGTGCCAGCAGCCGGGTCCCTTCTCTTCTGTATTTT.

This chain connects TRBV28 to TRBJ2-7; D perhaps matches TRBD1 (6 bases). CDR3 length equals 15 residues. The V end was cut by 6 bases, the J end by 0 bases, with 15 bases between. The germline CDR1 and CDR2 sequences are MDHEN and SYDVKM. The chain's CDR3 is CASRTAQGLSYEQYF. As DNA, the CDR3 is TGTGCCAGCAGAACGGCACAGGGTCTCTCCTACGAGCAGTACTTC.

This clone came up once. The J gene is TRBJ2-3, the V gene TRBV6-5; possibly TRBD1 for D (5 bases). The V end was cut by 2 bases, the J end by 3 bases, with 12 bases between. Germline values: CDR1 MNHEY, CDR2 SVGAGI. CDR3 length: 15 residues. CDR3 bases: TGTGCCAGCAGTTACGACGGACAACAGACAGATACGCAGTATTTT. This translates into CASSYDGQQTDTQYF.

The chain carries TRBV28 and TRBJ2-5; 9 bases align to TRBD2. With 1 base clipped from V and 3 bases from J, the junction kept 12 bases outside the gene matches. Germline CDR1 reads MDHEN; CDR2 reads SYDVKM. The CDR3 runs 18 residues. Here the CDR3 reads CASSLFPWASGVEETQYF. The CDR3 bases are TGTGCCAGCAGTTTATTCCCTTGGGCTAGCGGGGTGGAAGAGACCCAGTACTTC.

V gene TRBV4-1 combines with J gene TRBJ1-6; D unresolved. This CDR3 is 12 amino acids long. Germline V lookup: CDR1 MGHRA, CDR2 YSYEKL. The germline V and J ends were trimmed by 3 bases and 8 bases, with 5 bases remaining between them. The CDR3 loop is CASSHLHSPLHF. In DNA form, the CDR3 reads TGCGCCAGCAGCCACTTACATTCACCCCTCCACTTT.

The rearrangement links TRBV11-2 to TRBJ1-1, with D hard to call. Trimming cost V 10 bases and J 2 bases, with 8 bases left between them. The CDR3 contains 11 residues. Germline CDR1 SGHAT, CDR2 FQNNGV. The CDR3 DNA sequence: TGTGCCACGACGGATAACACTGAAGCTTTCTTT. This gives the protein CATTDNTEAFF.

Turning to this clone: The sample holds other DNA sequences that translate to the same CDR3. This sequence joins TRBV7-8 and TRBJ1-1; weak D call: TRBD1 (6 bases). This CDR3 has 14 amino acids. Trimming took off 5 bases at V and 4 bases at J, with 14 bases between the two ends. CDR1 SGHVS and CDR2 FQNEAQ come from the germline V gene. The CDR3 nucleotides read TGTGCCAGCAGCCACCCCAGGGGTCCCACTGAAGCTTTCTTT. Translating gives CASSHPRGPTEAFF.

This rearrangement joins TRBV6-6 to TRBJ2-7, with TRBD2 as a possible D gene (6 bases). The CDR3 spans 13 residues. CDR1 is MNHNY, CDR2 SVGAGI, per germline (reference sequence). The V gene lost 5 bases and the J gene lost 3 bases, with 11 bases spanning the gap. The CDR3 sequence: CASSKATSYEQYF. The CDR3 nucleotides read TGTGCCAGCAGTAAAGCGACTAGCTACGAGCAGTACTTC.

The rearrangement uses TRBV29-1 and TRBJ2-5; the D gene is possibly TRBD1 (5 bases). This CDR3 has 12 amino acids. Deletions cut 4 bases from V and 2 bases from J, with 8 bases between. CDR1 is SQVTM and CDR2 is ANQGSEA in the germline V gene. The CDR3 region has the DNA TGCAGCGTTGTGCGACAGCAAGAGACCCAGTACTTC. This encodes CSVVRQQETQYF.

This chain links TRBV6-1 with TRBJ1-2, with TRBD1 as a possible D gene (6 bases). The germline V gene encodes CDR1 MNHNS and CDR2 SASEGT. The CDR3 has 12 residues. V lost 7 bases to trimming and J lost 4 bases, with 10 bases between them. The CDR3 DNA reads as TGTGCCAGCACCGGACAGTTCTATGGCTACACCTTC. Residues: CASTGQFYGYTF.

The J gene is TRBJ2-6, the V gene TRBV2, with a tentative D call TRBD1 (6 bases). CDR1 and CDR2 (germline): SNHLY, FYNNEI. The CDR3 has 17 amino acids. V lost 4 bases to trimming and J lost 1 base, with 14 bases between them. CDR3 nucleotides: TGTGCCAGCAGTGGGGGGCAGGGTGGTTCTGGGGCCAACGTCCTGACTTTC. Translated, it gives CASSGGQGGSGANVLTF.

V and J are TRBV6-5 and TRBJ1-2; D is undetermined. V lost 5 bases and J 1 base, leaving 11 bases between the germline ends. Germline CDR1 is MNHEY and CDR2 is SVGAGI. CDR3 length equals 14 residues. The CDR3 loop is CASSEWSFNYGYTF. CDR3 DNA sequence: TGTGCCAGCAGTGAGTGGTCCTTTAACTATGGCTACACCTTC.

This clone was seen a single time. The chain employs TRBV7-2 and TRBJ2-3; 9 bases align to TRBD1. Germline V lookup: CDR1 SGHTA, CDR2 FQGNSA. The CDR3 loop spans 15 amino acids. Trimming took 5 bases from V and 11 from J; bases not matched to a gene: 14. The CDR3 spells CASSPRTGARPGQYF. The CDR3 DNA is TGTGCCAGCAGCCCGCGGACAGGGGCCCGCCCAGGGCAGTATTTT.

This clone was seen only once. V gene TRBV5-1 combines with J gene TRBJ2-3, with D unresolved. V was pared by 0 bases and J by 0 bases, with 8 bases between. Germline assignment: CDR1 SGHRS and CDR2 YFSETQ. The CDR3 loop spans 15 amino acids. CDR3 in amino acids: CASSLEQLSTDTQYF. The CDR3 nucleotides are TGCGCCAGCAGCTTGGAGCAGTTAAGCACAGATACGCAGTATTTT.

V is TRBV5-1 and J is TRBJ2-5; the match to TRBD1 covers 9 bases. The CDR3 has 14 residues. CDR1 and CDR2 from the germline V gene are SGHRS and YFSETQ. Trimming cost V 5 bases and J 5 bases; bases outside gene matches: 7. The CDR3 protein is CASRPGTGIETQYF. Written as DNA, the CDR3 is TGCGCCAGCAGACCCGGGACAGGGATTGAGACCCAGTACTTC.

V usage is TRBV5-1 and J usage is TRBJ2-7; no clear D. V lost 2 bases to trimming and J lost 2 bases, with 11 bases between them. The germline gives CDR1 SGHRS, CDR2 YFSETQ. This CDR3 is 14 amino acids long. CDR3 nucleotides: TGCGCCAGCAGCTTACCTACGAGTACCTACGAGCAGTACTTC. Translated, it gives CASSLPTSTYEQYF.

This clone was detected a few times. DNA of the CDR3: TGCGCCAGCAGCTTGAGCCTAATAACCACAGATACGCAGTATTTT. Translating it yields CASSLSLITTDTQYF. The chain joins TRBV5-1 to TRBJ2-3; D remains ambiguous. Trimming cost V 1 base and J 2 bases, with 11 bases left between them. Looked up from germline, CDR1 is SGHRS and CDR2 is YFSETQ. This CDR3 comprises 15 residues.

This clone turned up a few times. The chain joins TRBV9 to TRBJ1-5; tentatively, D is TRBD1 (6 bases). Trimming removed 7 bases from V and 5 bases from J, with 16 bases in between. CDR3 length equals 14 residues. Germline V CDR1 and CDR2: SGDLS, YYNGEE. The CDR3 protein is CASSSQGGDQPQHF. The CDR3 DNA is TGTGCCAGCTCGTCACAGGGTGGGGATCAGCCCCAGCATTTT.

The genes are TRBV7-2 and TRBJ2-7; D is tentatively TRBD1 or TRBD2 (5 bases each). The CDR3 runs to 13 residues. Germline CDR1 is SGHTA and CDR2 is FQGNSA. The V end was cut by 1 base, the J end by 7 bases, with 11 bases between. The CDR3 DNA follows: TGTGCCAGCAGCTTAGTACGGGACCAAGAGCAGTACTTC. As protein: CASSLVRDQEQYF.

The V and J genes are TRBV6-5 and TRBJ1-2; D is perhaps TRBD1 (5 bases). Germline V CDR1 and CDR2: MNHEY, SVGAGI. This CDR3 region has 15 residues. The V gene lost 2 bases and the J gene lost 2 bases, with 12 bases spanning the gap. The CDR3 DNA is TGTGCCAGCAGTTACGAGCTTCGGGGGAACTATGGCTACACCTTC. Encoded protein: CASSYELRGNYGYTF.

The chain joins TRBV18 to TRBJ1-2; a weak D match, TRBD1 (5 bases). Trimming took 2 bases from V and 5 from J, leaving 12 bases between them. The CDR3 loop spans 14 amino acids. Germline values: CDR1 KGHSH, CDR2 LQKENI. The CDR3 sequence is CASSPGGIRYGYTF. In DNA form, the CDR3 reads TGTGCCAGCTCACCAGGGGGGATCAGATATGGCTACACCTTC.

CDR3 in DNA: TGTGCCAGCAGCAATGGGGTCCGTAGGGTTTACTCTGGAAACACCATATATTTT. Residues: CASSNGVRRVYSGNTIYF. This chain links TRBV21-1 with TRBJ1-3. TRBV21-1 corresponds to a pseudogene. This CDR3 is built from 18 residues.

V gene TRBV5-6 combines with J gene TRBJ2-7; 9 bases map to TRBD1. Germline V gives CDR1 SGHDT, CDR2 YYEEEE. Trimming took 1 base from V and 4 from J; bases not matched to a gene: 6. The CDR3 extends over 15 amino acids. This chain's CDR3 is CASSLTGGAGYEQYF. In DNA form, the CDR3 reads TGTGCCAGCAGCTTGACAGGGGGCGCGGGGTACGAGCAGTACTTC.

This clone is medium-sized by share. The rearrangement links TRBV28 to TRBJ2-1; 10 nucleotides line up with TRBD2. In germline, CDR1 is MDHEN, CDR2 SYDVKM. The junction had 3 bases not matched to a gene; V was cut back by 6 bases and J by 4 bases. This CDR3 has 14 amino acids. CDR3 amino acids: CASRVLAGYNEQFF. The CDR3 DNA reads TGTGCCAGCAGGGTACTAGCGGGGTACAATGAGCAGTTCTTC.

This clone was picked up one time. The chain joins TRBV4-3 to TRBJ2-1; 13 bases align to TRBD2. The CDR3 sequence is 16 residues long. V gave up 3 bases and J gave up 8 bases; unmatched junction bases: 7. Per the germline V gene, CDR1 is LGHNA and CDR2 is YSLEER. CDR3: CASSQVLAGGPDEQFF. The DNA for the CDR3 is TGCGCCAGCAGCCAGGTACTAGCGGGGGGGCCAGATGAGCAGTTCTTC.